A selection of T cell receptor beta chains follows, all from one sample in a study of CD8 T cells in Susac syndrome. TCRdb used MiXCR to reprocess the immunoSEQ multiplex PCR reads, holding one entry per CDR3 protein. The data show around 180,000 distinct CDR3 sequences, 90% to 97% seen once. Sequencing was performed on CD4+ T cells from PBMCs. The receptors derive from a human donor with multiple sclerosis. Both conserved end residues are trimmed from each CDR3. The size of a clone is reported for some rows only, either as once, few or many, or as a class for expanded clones.

J gene: TRBJ2-1
CDR3 length: 12
clone size: NA
V gene: TRBV29-1
CDR3 protein: SGPGLTTYNEQF

J gene: TRBJ2-3
CDR3 length: 13
clone size: NA
V gene: TRBV12-3/TRBV12-4
CDR3 protein: ASTRTATYTDTQY

J gene: TRBJ2-7
CDR3 length: 13
clone size: NA
V gene: TRBV6-6
CDR3 protein: ASSPRGQGNYEQY

J gene: TRBJ2-7
CDR3 length: 11
clone size: NA
V gene: TRBV7-8
CDR3 protein: ASSFAGAYEQY

J gene: TRBJ2-3
CDR3 length: 16
clone size: NA
V gene: TRBV7-6
CDR3 protein: ASSPWGDSGRYTDTQY

J gene: TRBJ2-6
CDR3 length: 15
clone size: NA
V gene: TRBV7-9
CDR3 protein: ASSLTSRGTGANVLT

J gene: TRBJ1-1
CDR3 length: 12
clone size: NA
V gene: TRBV30
CDR3 protein: AWIAPGGLNEAF

J gene: TRBJ2-7
CDR3 length: 11
clone size: NA
V gene: TRBV10-3
CDR3 protein: ATQTAPVYEQY

J gene: TRBJ2-5
CDR3 length: 10
clone size: NA
V gene: TRBV30
CDR3 protein: AWSISDETQY

J gene: TRBJ1-5
CDR3 length: 11
clone size: NA
V gene: TRBV7-2
CDR3 protein: ATGLRGNQPQH

J gene: TRBJ2-1
CDR3 length: 15
clone size: NA
V gene: TRBV5-1
CDR3 protein: ASSSLVLAGAHNEQF

J gene: TRBJ2-7
CDR3 length: 13
clone size: NA
V gene: TRBV3-1
CDR3 protein: ASSQDSSGGYEQY

J gene: TRBJ2-1
CDR3 length: 10
clone size: NA
V gene: TRBV20-1
CDR3 protein: SVIQGADEQF

J gene: TRBJ2-1
CDR3 length: 13
clone size: NA
V gene: TRBV20-1
CDR3 protein: SANSVPSSYNEQF

J gene: TRBJ2-7
CDR3 length: 11
clone size: once
V gene: TRBV3-1
CDR3 protein: ASSTNGPYEQY

J gene: TRBJ2-3
CDR3 length: 16
clone size: NA
V gene: TRBV14
CDR3 protein: ASSPRDRSFPSTDTQY

J gene: TRBJ2-1
CDR3 length: 15
clone size: once
V gene: TRBV7-9
CDR3 protein: ASSLGTGSMGEHEQF

J gene: TRBJ2-2
CDR3 length: 13
clone size: NA
V gene: TRBV20-1
CDR3 protein: SARLAGDLTGELF

J gene: TRBJ1-3
CDR3 length: 9
clone size: few
V gene: TRBV12-3/TRBV12-4
CDR3 protein: ASSLGNTIY

J gene: TRBJ2-7
CDR3 length: 12
clone size: NA
V gene: TRBV13
CDR3 protein: ASRKQGAPYEQY

J gene: TRBJ2-3
CDR3 length: 12
clone size: NA
V gene: TRBV20-1
CDR3 protein: SASGVLSTDTQY

J gene: TRBJ2-3
CDR3 length: 15
clone size: NA
V gene: TRBV3-1
CDR3 protein: ASTQRLAGGSTDTQY

J gene: TRBJ2-5
CDR3 length: 10
clone size: few
V gene: TRBV24-1
CDR3 protein: ATSDPGETQY

J gene: TRBJ2-7
CDR3 length: 13
clone size: NA
V gene: TRBV7-2
CDR3 protein: ASSLSPVSSYEQY

J gene: TRBJ2-3
CDR3 length: 12
clone size: NA
V gene: TRBV4-2
CDR3 protein: ASSQSDPSGTQY

J gene: TRBJ1-2
CDR3 length: 14
clone size: once
V gene: TRBV28
CDR3 protein: ASSVPWTEGDYGYT

J gene: TRBJ2-7
CDR3 length: 11
clone size: NA
V gene: TRBV20-1
CDR3 protein: SARVPHDRPLY

J gene: TRBJ2-1
CDR3 length: 11
clone size: NA
V gene: TRBV19
CDR3 protein: ASSIGGRNEQF

J gene: TRBJ2-1
CDR3 length: 12
clone size: NA
V gene: TRBV14
CDR3 protein: ASRRQGVYNEQF

J gene: TRBJ2-5
CDR3 length: 11
clone size: NA
V gene: TRBV7-8
CDR3 protein: ASSGGSGETQY

J gene: TRBJ1-2
CDR3 length: 11
clone size: NA
V gene: TRBV30
CDR3 protein: AWSVVIGGGYT

J gene: TRBJ2-2
CDR3 length: 11
clone size: once
V gene: TRBV7-2
CDR3 protein: ASSTQGIGELF

J gene: TRBJ2-3
CDR3 length: 14
clone size: NA
V gene: TRBV7-9
CDR3 protein: ASSNGVAGYTDTQY

J gene: TRBJ2-1
CDR3 length: 10
clone size: NA
V gene: TRBV29-1
CDR3 protein: SGDGGGNEQF

J gene: TRBJ2-3
CDR3 length: 13
clone size: NA
V gene: TRBV18
CDR3 protein: ASSPGRRIRDTQY

J gene: TRBJ1-1
CDR3 length: 12
clone size: NA
V gene: TRBV30
CDR3 protein: AWTPLGRNTEAF

J gene: TRBJ2-5
CDR3 length: 12
clone size: NA
V gene: TRBV13
CDR3 protein: ASSETSGVETQY

J gene: TRBJ2-3
CDR3 length: 11
clone size: NA
V gene: TRBV6-1
CDR3 protein: ARETGGVDTQY

J gene: TRBJ1-5
CDR3 length: 13
clone size: NA
V gene: TRBV20-1
CDR3 protein: SARESGYSNQPQH

J gene: TRBJ1-5
CDR3 length: 11
clone size: NA
V gene: TRBV6-1
CDR3 protein: ASSATGDQPQH

J gene: TRBJ2-7
CDR3 length: 9
clone size: NA
V gene: TRBV29-1
CDR3 protein: SGGHSYEQY

J gene: TRBJ2-7
CDR3 length: 12
clone size: NA
V gene: TRBV2
CDR3 protein: ASSGQGWSYEQY

J gene: TRBJ2-1
CDR3 length: 15
clone size: NA
V gene: TRBV11-2
CDR3 protein: ASSSRGTSVTYNEQF

J gene: TRBJ2-4
CDR3 length: 13
clone size: NA
V gene: TRBV6-5
CDR3 protein: ATFGSLGLGGIQY

J gene: TRBJ2-5
CDR3 length: 13
clone size: NA
V gene: TRBV5-4
CDR3 protein: ASSSPERGRETQY

J gene: TRBJ1-5
CDR3 length: 11
clone size: once
V gene: TRBV30
CDR3 protein: AWTRGRGQPQH

J gene: TRBJ2-3
CDR3 length: 13
clone size: once
V gene: TRBV20-1
CDR3 protein: SARDSPAGTDTQY

J gene: TRBJ2-5
CDR3 length: 12
clone size: NA
V gene: TRBV20-1
CDR3 protein: SAPSGGAWETQY